Each of the 20 T cell receptor beta chains below was sequenced from the same sample in a study of T cell responses to AZD1222 COVID-19 vaccine (dated by TCRdb to about 2021). In the paper's terms, the time point label means: baseline before first vaccination. Libraries were made using the immunoSEQ multiplex PCR assay. TCRdb provides this immuneACCESS table in a form limited to in-frame rearrangements. Some clones are lacking; in checked studies, under half of them reflect an unresolved V gene, and why the rest are absent is not known. The sample table lists around 160,000 clones, 90% to 95% of them with a count of one. The ten largest make up around 5.2% of the sample. Sequences were derived from peripheral blood, sampled on day 0 of AZD1222 vaccination. The receptors were sampled from an adult in good health.

The genes are TRBV6-2 or TRBV6-3 and TRBJ2-7; perhaps TRBD1 as D (5 bases). The CDR3 runs 12 residues. V was shortened by 5 bases and J by 4 bases, with 9 bases between the two germline ends. Germline CDR1 and CDR2: MNHEY and SVGEGT. The CDR3 DNA reads as TGTGCCAGCAGTCAGGGCAGGTACGAGCAGTACTTC. Its protein is CASSQGRYEQYF.

This chain uses TRBV4-3 with TRBJ1-2; D is ambiguous. V lost 4 bases, J lost 4 bases, and 19 bases lay in between. CDR1 LGHNA and CDR2 YSLEER come from the germline V gene. CDR3 size: 16 residues. The chain's CDR3 is CASSPQRTLIGYGYTF. The CDR3 coding sequence is TGCGCCAGCAGCCCCCAAAGGACGTTAATTGGCTATGGCTACACCTTC.

This rearrangement joins TRBV7-9 to TRBJ1-2; possible D gene TRBD1, 5 bases. Germline V gene data show CDR1 as SEHNR and CDR2 as FQNEAQ (reference sequence). This CDR3 is built from 14 residues. V lost 5 bases and J 4 bases, leaving 14 bases between the germline ends. The CDR3 DNA reads TGTGCCAGCAGCCATACGGAGGGGAGCTATGGCTACACCTTC. This translates into CASSHTEGSYGYTF.

V is TRBV6-2 or TRBV6-3 and J is TRBJ2-6, with D hard to call. Per germline, CDR1 MNHEY and CDR2 SVGEGT. V was cut by 2 bases and J by 0 bases, with 2 bases left in between. The CDR3 spans 14 residues. In nucleotides, the CDR3 is TGTGCCAGCAGTTACCCCTCTGGGGCCAACGTCCTGACTTTC. Amino acids: CASSYPSGANVLTF.

The chain links TRBV18 to TRBJ2-7; 10 bases line up with TRBD1. This CDR3 spans 15 amino acids. CDR1 and CDR2 from the germline V gene are KGHSH and LQKENI. After removal of 6 bases from V and 4 bases from J, the junction contained 9 bases not matched to a gene. CDR3 region: CASSPNRDRGYEQYF. The CDR3 nucleotides are TGTGCCAGCTCGCCCAACCGGGACAGGGGTTACGAGCAGTACTTC.

V gene TRBV4-3 combines with J gene TRBJ2-3, with a possible D match to TRBD1 (5 bases). CDR1 and CDR2 (germline): LGHNA, YSLEER. V lost 0 bases, J lost 14 bases, and 15 bases lay in between. CDR3 length: 13 amino acids. The CDR3 loop reads CASSQDDGGALYF. The CDR3 DNA sequence: TGCGCCAGCAGCCAAGATGACGGTGGGGCATTGTATTTT.

This clone was picked up one time. This CDR3 reads CAISPRQDGREQYF. The CDR3 DNA reads TGTGCCATCAGTCCTAGGCAAGACGGGCGCGAGCAGTACTTC. V is TRBV10-3 and J is TRBJ2-7; D unresolved. Germline V lookup: CDR1 ENHRY, CDR2 SYGVKD. Trimming pared 5 bases from V and 6 bases from J, leaving 17 bases between. The CDR3 is made up of 14 amino acids.

V gene TRBV7-8 combines with J gene TRBJ2-4, with TRBD1 as a possible D gene (6 bases). V was clipped by 6 bases and J by 2 bases, with 14 bases between them. The CDR3 runs 15 residues. CDR1 and CDR2 (germline): SGHVS, FQNEAQ. The CDR3, as DNA: TGTGCCAGCAGACCGTACAGGGAACCCAAAAACATTCAGTACTTC. It is translated as CASRPYREPKNIQYF.

The J gene is TRBJ2-7, the V gene TRBV6-2 or TRBV6-3; 9 bases match TRBD2. This CDR3 comprises 15 residues. V dropped 2 bases and J dropped 5; count of bases not matched to a gene: 7. Germline V lookup: CDR1 MNHEY, CDR2 SVGEGT. DNA of the CDR3: TGTGCCAGCAGTTACGGGGGGACTAGCAGCGACGAGCAGTACTTC. Protein product: CASSYGGTSSDEQYF.

This CDR3 reads CASSVTGQGQTGELFF. For the CDR3, the DNA is TGTGCCAGCAGCGTAACCGGACAGGGCCAGACCGGGGAGCTGTTTTTT. The J gene is TRBJ2-2, the V gene TRBV9, with 8 bases matching TRBD1. The germline gives CDR1 SGDLS, CDR2 YYNGEE. The CDR3 is 16 residues long. J was trimmed by 5 bases and V by 1 base; bases with no gene match: 7. Complete variable domain (other parts from reference TRBV9 and TRBJ2-2): DSGVTQTPKHLITATGQRVTLRCSPRSGDLSVYWYQQSLDQGLQFLIQYYNGEERAKGNILERFSAQQFPDLHSELNLSSLELGDSALYFCASSVTGQGQTGELFFGEGSRLTVL.

The CDR3 loop reads CASSINQGSGYTF. CDR3 nucleotides: TGTGCCAGTAGTATCAACCAGGGCTCGGGCTACACCTTC. V usage is TRBV19 and J usage is TRBJ1-2; TRBD1 might be the D (5 bases). The CDR3 runs 13 residues. Trimming pared 3 bases from V and 8 bases from J, leaving 13 bases between. CDR1 LNHDA and CDR2 SQIVND come from the germline V gene (reference sequence).

The chain couples TRBV6-6 to TRBJ2-4, with TRBD1 matching over 8 bases. The CDR3 is 17 residues long. Germline V gives CDR1 MNHNY, CDR2 SVGAGI (reference sequence). Unmatched junction bases numbered 9, after V lost 5 bases and J lost 0 bases. The CDR3 DNA sequence: TGTGCCAGCAGTCGGGGACAGGAGGTTGTAGCCAAAAACATTCAGTACTTC. This gives the protein CASSRGQEVVAKNIQYF.

J is TRBJ1-1 and V is TRBV6-5, with D unresolved. CDR3 length: 13 amino acids. The germline CDR1 and CDR2 sequences are MNHEY and SVGAGI. Trimming removed 9 bases from V and 0 bases from J, with 11 bases in between. The CDR3 here is CASTGRMNTEAFF. Written as DNA, the CDR3 is TGTGCCAGTACGGGCCGCATGAACACTGAAGCTTTCTTT.

The V and J genes are TRBV2 and TRBJ2-5; a weak D match, TRBD2 (5 bases). This CDR3 has 14 amino acids. Germline CDR1 reads SNHLY; CDR2 reads FYNNEI. The V gene lost 3 bases and the J gene lost 4 bases, with 12 bases spanning the gap. The chain's CDR3 is CASSDRTEGETQYF. The CDR3 nucleotides read TGTGCCAGCAGTGACCGGACCGAGGGAGAGACCCAGTACTTC.

This sequence joins TRBV6-5 and TRBJ2-5; D is unresolved. The CDR3 has 11 residues. Germline V gene data show CDR1 as MNHEY and CDR2 as SVGAGI. V was clipped by 5 bases and J by 4 bases, with 5 bases between them. CDR3: CASSTGETQYF. The CDR3 nucleotides read TGTGCCAGCAGTACCGGAGAGACCCAGTACTTC.

The V and J genes are TRBV5-1 and TRBJ1-2, with D perhaps TRBD1 (5 bases). The germline V gene has CDR1 SGHRS and CDR2 YFSETQ. The CDR3 is made up of 14 amino acids. V lost 4 bases, J lost 2 bases, and 12 bases lay in between. Written as DNA, the CDR3 is TGCGCCAGCAGCCTGATGGACACCAACTATGGCTACACCTTC. This encodes CASSLMDTNYGYTF.

This chain links TRBV15 with TRBJ2-1; 7 bases match TRBD1. This CDR3 is built from 16 residues. V shed 6 bases and J 0 bases; nucleotides not matched to a gene: 8. Germline V lookup: CDR1 LNHNV, CDR2 YYDKDF (reference sequence). DNA of the CDR3: TGTGCCACCAGGAAAGACAGGGCTAGCTCCTACAATGAGCAGTTCTTC. The encoded protein is CATRKDRASSYNEQFF. Full variable domain (rest looked up from reference TRBV15 and TRBJ2-1): DAMVIQNPRYQVTQFGKPVTLSCSQTLNHNVMYWYQQKSSQAPKLLFHYYDKDFNNEADTPDNFQSRRPNTSFCFLDIRSPGLGDTAMYLCATRKDRASSYNEQFFGPGTRLTVL.

This chain uses TRBV9 with TRBJ1-2; D gene uncertain. The length of the CDR3 is 16 residues. Germline V gene data show CDR1 as SGDLS and CDR2 as YYNGEE. V was pared by 0 bases and J by 8 bases, with 20 bases between. The CDR3, as DNA: TGTGCCAGCAGCGTAGAGACCCGGATGATATCGCGGGGCTACACCTTC. Its protein product is CASSVETRMISRGYTF.

V is TRBV6-5 and J is TRBJ1-4; D might be TRBD1 (6 bases). V shed 5 bases and J shed 5 bases, with 15 bases lying between them. The CDR3 has 15 residues. CDR1 is MNHEY and CDR2 is SVGAGI in the germline V gene. The CDR3 DNA sequence: TGTGCCAGCAGTCAGAGCGGGACACCGAATGAAAAACTGTTTTTT. As protein: CASSQSGTPNEKLFF.

The chain has TRBV6-2 or TRBV6-3 and TRBJ2-3, with no clear D. This CDR3 region has 12 residues. Germline lookup yields CDR1 MNHEY and CDR2 SVGEGT. V dropped 2 bases and J dropped 5 bases, with 5 bases sitting between them. The CDR3 here is CASSYGIDTQYF. The CDR3 DNA follows: TGTGCCAGCAGTTACGGGATAGATACGCAGTATTTT.